This T cell receptor (beta chain) was recorded in a study of blood T cells in healthy people across ages. Germline CDR1 LGHNA, CDR2 YNFKEQ. V lost 4 bases, J lost 5 bases, and 17 bases lay in between. The CDR3 loop spans 16 amino acids. This clonotype was counted between two and nine times. The missing conserved phenylalanine or tryptophan at the end of this CDR3 makes a read error likely. Next came a second PCR, run for about 6 to 12 cycles, which used a sample-barcoded 5' primer along with a J-beta primer mix. TCRdb recomputed calls from the 5' RACE reads with MiXCR, one row per CDR3 protein. The sample shows about 800,000 distinct CDR3 sequences, about half of them seen only once.

The chain employs TRBV4-2 and TRBJ1-4, with D hard to call. The sequence was obtained from an elderly man in good health. The sample consisted of blood. The CDR3 DNA is TGTGCCAGCAGCCGGTCCTCCGGGATTGCAAATGAAAAACTGTTTCTT. Protein sequence: CASSRSSGIANEKLFL.